Here is one T cell receptor (beta chain) with its context. The data belong to a study of long-term antiretroviral therapy in people with HIV. The CDR3 length is 14 residues. J was trimmed by 5 bases and V by 6 bases; bases with no gene match: 2. Germline-derived CDR1 and CDR2 are SEHNR and FQNEAQ (reference sequence). Survey level was the resolution at which the v3.0 immunoSEQ assay ran. The assay was immunoSEQ multiplex PCR, and TCRdb's table has in-frame clones only and misses some. The repertoire holds roughly 17,000 clones, with approximately 95% as singletons. This material consisted of unsorted PBMCs, taken around 10 years after starting antiretroviral therapy. The genes are TRBV7-9 and TRBJ2-1, with 12 positions matching TRBD2. The TCR was taken from a man aged 30 to 45 with HIV. CDR3 sequence: CASSLAGGDNEQFF. CDR3 nucleotide sequence: TGTGCCAGCAGTCTAGCGGGGGGGGACAATGAGCAGTTCTTC.